Given below is one T cell receptor (beta chain) in context. The target antigen is unknown. With a much larger clone just one base away, this may be a read error. The identical CDR3 is also encoded by other nucleotide sequences in the sample. Clones were read by immunoSEQ multiplex PCR, and TCRdb kept only the in-frame ones, dropping some. The profile shows under 2.5 million clones, about nine tenths of them singletons. This sample is drawn from a study of shared clonotypes between healthy human individuals. Study-wide background: CD4 naive and CD4 memory each took three plates per donor, while CD8 naive took two and CD8 memory one. Study-wide points: Represented diversity (both genetic and exposure-history) was limited by the small number of donors.

The investigators split CD4+ cells into a CD45RA+ naive subset and a CD45RA-negative memory subset. The source of this sequence is a man between 18 and 29 years old in good health. Some clones in this sample may be carry-over from other donors' samples. Sequencing used naive CD4+ T cells from PBMCs. Described subset: CD45RA+ positively selected.

The CDR3 nucleotides read TGTGCCAGCAGCCCCCAAGAGACCCAGTACTTC. Amino acids: CASSPQETQYF. The chain recombines TRBV11-2 with TRBJ2-5; D call uncertain. The CDR3 extends over 11 amino acids. V was pared by 5 bases and J by 1 base, with 2 bases between. The germline V gene encodes CDR1 SGHAT and CDR2 FQNNGV. Combining the CDR3 with reference TRBV11-2 and TRBJ2-5 gives the whole variable domain EAGVAQSPRYKIIEKRQSVAFWCNPISGHATLYWYQQILGQGPKLLIQFQNNGVVDDSQLPKDRFSAERLKGVDSTLKIQPAKLEDSAVYLCASSPQETQYFGPGTRLLVL.